A single sample is the source of the 27 T cell receptor beta chains below, sequenced in a study of blood T cell repertoires in COVID-19. Clones were sequenced by immunoSEQ multiplex PCR, and TCRdb holds only the in-frame ones, with some missing. The table includes about 95,000 clones, 80% to 95% detected once. Material: peripheral blood. The receptors were gathered from a woman aged 50 to 60 in a cohort sampled during active COVID-19.

This chain links TRBV6-5 with TRBJ2-1; 10 bases are shared with TRBD1. J lost 5 bases, V lost 5 bases, and 6 bases had no gene match. The CDR3 has 15 residues. Germline assignment: CDR1 MNHEY and CDR2 SVGAGI. DNA of the CDR3: TGTGCCAGCAGTAAGGGGACAGGGGTAAACAATGAGCAGTTCTTC. This gives the protein CASSKGTGVNNEQFF.

The chain uses TRBV7-6 and TRBJ1-4, with TRBD1 matching over 7 bases. The CDR3 totals 15 residues. Germline values: CDR1 SGHVS, CDR2 FNYEAQ. The V gene end was trimmed by 4 bases and the J gene end by 4 bases; junction bases not matched to a gene: 6. DNA of the CDR3: TGTGCCAGCAGCTACTCAGGGGGAAATAATGAAAAACTGTTTTTT. As protein: CASSYSGGNNEKLFF.

V and J are TRBV2 and TRBJ2-5; 13 nucleotides agree with TRBD2. Germline V CDR1 and CDR2: SNHLY, FYNNEI. This CDR3 region has 14 residues. V lost 6 bases and J lost 5; bases outside the gene matches: 3. CDR3 in DNA: TGTGCCAGCAGACTAGCGGGGGGGCAGGAGACCCAGTACTTC. It translates to CASRLAGGQETQYF.

This clone was detected once. The CDR3 here is CASSSDRSGNTIYF. CDR3 in DNA: TGTGCCAGCAGCTCCGACAGGTCTGGAAACACCATATATTTT. V and J are TRBV4-2 and TRBJ1-3; maybe TRBD1 (6 bases). This CDR3 is 14 amino acids long. Germline V gene lookup returns CDR1 LGHNA and CDR2 YNFKEQ. V was pared by 5 bases and J by 1 base, with 9 bases between.

There are a few counts of this clone. This sequence joins TRBV19 and TRBJ1-1; D is ambiguous. Trimming cost V 4 bases and J 0 bases, with 9 bases left between them. Germline V gene sequence: CDR1 LNHDA, CDR2 SQIVND (reference sequence). This CDR3 region has 14 residues. Here the CDR3 reads CASSSRGLNTEAFF. The CDR3 DNA reads TGTGCCAGTAGTAGTCGAGGGTTGAACACTGAAGCTTTCTTT.

A single count supports this clone. The rearrangement joins TRBV5-6 to TRBJ2-2, with 9 bases identical to TRBD2. J gave up 7 bases and V 2 bases, and 12 bases lay outside the gene matches. The CDR3 length is 17 residues. CDR1 is SGHDT and CDR2 is YYEEEE in the germline V gene. The CDR3 bases are TGTGCCAGCAGCTTTGGCCCAGCGGGAGGTCAGAACGGGGAGCTGTTTTTT. It encodes CASSFGPAGGQNGELFF.

The gene calls are TRBV28 and TRBJ2-1; 10 nucleotides match TRBD2. CDR3 length equals 15 residues. Germline V lookup: CDR1 MDHEN, CDR2 SYDVKM. V lost 3 bases and J lost 3; bases outside the gene matches: 2. The chain's CDR3 is CASSFVAGGYNEQFF. DNA for the CDR3: TGTGCCAGCAGTTTCGTAGCGGGAGGCTACAATGAGCAGTTCTTC.

The chain has TRBV19 and TRBJ1-6; unclear D gene. Germline-derived CDR1 and CDR2 are LNHDA and SQIVND (reference sequence). The V gene lost 3 bases and the J gene lost 6 bases, with 9 bases spanning the gap. The CDR3 has 14 residues. The CDR3 loop reads CASSMRESNSPLHF. CDR3 sequence (DNA): TGTGCCAGTAGTATGAGGGAGTCTAATTCACCCCTCCACTTT.

J is TRBJ2-1 and V is TRBV10-2, with 7 bases aligning to TRBD1. V shed 6 bases, J shed 7 bases, and the junction held 6 bases outside the gene matches. The CDR3 sequence is 13 residues long. Germline CDR1 reads WSHSY; CDR2 reads SAAADI. CDR3 nucleotides: TGCGCCAGCAGAAGGGGGCCGGAAAATGAGCAGTTCTTC. Residues: CASRRGPENEQFF.

The count of this clone is one. This chain joins TRBV11-3 and TRBJ1-1; D might be TRBD1 (5 bases). Trimming shortened V by 1 base and J by 8 bases, and 11 bases separated the two germline ends. This CDR3 contains 13 residues. From germline, CDR1 is SGHNT and CDR2 YENEEA. The CDR3 loop is CASSLVVRVEAFF. In DNA, the CDR3 is TGTGCCAGCAGCTTAGTAGTCAGGGTGGAAGCTTTCTTT. The full variable domain, its missing parts supplied by reference TRBV11-3 and TRBJ1-1, is EAGVVQSPRYKIIEKKQPVAFWCNPISGHNTLYWYLQNLGQGPELLIRYENEEAVDDSQLPKDRFSAERLKGVDSTLKIQPAELGDSAVYLCASSLVVRVEAFFGQGTRLTVV.

The V gene is TRBV4-1, the J gene TRBJ1-4; D is unclear. Germline V gives CDR1 MGHRA, CDR2 YSYEKL. Trimming removed 4 bases at V and 11 bases at J, with 20 bases between. This CDR3 is built from 15 residues. The CDR3 DNA reads as TGCGCCAGCAGCCCTGGTCGGGGTATCTCGAAGAAACTGTTTTTT. Residues: CASSPGRGISKKLFF.

J is TRBJ1-1 and V is TRBV3-1 (or the pseudogene TRBV3-2); a weak D match, TRBD1 (5 bases). Germline CDR1 and CDR2: LGHDT and YNNKEL (reference sequence). The germline V and J ends were trimmed by 2 bases and 4 bases, with 11 bases remaining between them. CDR3 length: 14 amino acids. CDR3 nucleotides: TGTGCCAGCAGCCAACAGGGTTGGGGCACTGAAGCTTTCTTT. It codes for CASSQQGWGTEAFF.

J is TRBJ2-3 and V is TRBV2, with 10 bases matching TRBD2. In germline, CDR1 is SNHLY, CDR2 FYNNEI. The CDR3 spans 15 residues. J lost 6 bases, V lost 4 bases, and 7 bases had no gene match. The DNA of the CDR3 is TGTGCCAGCAGTGCGCAGCGGGGGGGCCACGATACGCAGTATTTT. Residues: CASSAQRGGHDTQYF. Full variable domain (rest looked up from reference TRBV2 and TRBJ2-3): EPEVTQTPSHQVTQMGQEVILRCVPISNHLYFYWYRQILGQKVEFLVSFYNNEISEKSEIFDDQFSVERPDGSNFTLKIRSTKLEDSAMYFCASSAQRGGHDTQYFGPGTRLTVL.

The J gene is TRBJ2-1, the V gene TRBV4-1, with a possible D match to TRBD1 (7 bases). Germline assignment: CDR1 MGHRA and CDR2 YSYEKL. This CDR3 is built from 16 residues. With 1 base removed from V and 6 bases from J, the gap between germline ends came to 16 bases. The CDR3 region is CASSQVRGTAGNEQFF. The CDR3 region has the DNA TGCGCCAGCAGCCAAGTACGGGGGACAGCAGGCAATGAGCAGTTCTTC.

This chain connects TRBV5-1 to TRBJ2-1; 11 nucleotides align to TRBD2. Germline V lookup: CDR1 SGHRS, CDR2 YFSETQ. The V segment lost 0 bases and the J segment 8 bases; nucleotides outside the gene matches: 7. The CDR3 is 16 amino acids. The CDR3 sequence is CASSLVPSGGIYEQFF. The CDR3 bases are TGCGCCAGCAGCTTGGTGCCTAGCGGGGGGATATATGAGCAGTTCTTC.

The gene calls are TRBV27 and TRBJ1-2; D possibly corresponds to TRBD1 (6 bases). Germline V CDR1 and CDR2: MNHEY, SMNVEV (reference sequence). The CDR3 sequence is 16 residues long. Trimming cost V 2 bases and J 2 bases, with 15 bases left between them. The CDR3 sequence: CASSLGMGTLNYGYTF. CDR3 nucleotide sequence: TGTGCCAGCAGTTTAGGAATGGGGACATTGAACTATGGCTACACCTTC.

The CDR3 sequence is CASSFLSGSGVDEQFF. In DNA form, the CDR3 reads TGTGCCAGCAGCTTCCTAAGCGGGAGTGGAGTCGATGAGCAGTTCTTC. The chain recombines TRBV7-8 with TRBJ2-1; 8 positions agree with TRBD2. Unmatched junction bases numbered 12, after V lost 3 bases and J lost 8 bases. The length of the CDR3 is 16 residues. Germline V gene lookup returns CDR1 SGHVS and CDR2 FQNEAQ.

The chain couples TRBV30 to TRBJ2-3; the D gene is possibly TRBD1 (6 bases). Germline CDR1 and CDR2: GTSNPN and SVGIG (reference sequence). The CDR3 runs 15 residues. Between the trimmed V and J ends, which lost 2 bases and 2 bases, there was a span of 14 bases. This chain's CDR3 is CAWSSQGWATDTQYF. CDR3 sequence (DNA): TGTGCCTGGAGTAGTCAGGGGTGGGCCACAGATACGCAGTATTTT.

The table lists this clone with a count of one. The CDR3 spells CASSLNRDEQYF. In DNA form, the CDR3 reads TGTGCCAGCAGCCTAAACAGGGACGAGCAGTACTTC. The rearrangement joins TRBV16 to TRBJ2-7; weak D call: TRBD1 (6 bases). From germline, CDR1 is KGHSY and CDR2 FQNENV. This CDR3 is 12 amino acids long. Trimming pared 4 bases from V and 5 bases from J, leaving 9 bases between. Complete variable domain (other parts from reference TRBV16 and TRBJ2-7): GEEVAQTPKHLVRGEGQKAKLYCAPIKGHSYVFWYQQVLKNEFKFLISFQNENVFDETGMPKERFSAKCLPNSPCSLEIQATKLEDSAVYFCASSLNRDEQYFGPGTRLTVT.

V is TRBV5-1 and J is TRBJ1-3; 10 nucleotides line up with TRBD1. Germline CDR1 reads SGHRS; CDR2 reads YFSETQ. V lost 3 bases and J lost 0; bases outside the gene matches: 3. This CDR3 spans 16 amino acids. DNA of the CDR3: TGCGCCAGCAGCTCCGGACAGGGGGGCTCTGGAAACACCATATATTTT. Translating it yields CASSSGQGGSGNTIYF.

CDR3 in DNA: TGTGCCAGCTCAAGGGACAGGGTGGACTATGGCTACACCTTC. This gives the protein CASSRDRVDYGYTF. The rearrangement uses TRBV18 and TRBJ1-2, with TRBD1 matching over 9 bases. With V trimmed by 5 bases and J by 3 bases, 4 bases remained unmatched. Per germline, CDR1 KGHSH and CDR2 LQKENI. This CDR3 has 14 residues.

The gene calls are TRBV29-1 and TRBJ2-7; 9 nucleotides align to TRBD1. The V gene's germline CDR1 is SQVTM and CDR2 ANQGSEA. The CDR3 contains 14 residues. J lost 4 bases, V lost 7 bases, and 11 bases had no gene match. CDR3 loop: CSANSGTGSYEQYF. In nucleotides, the CDR3 is TGCAGCGCAAATTCCGGGACAGGGTCGTACGAGCAGTACTTC.

The chain employs TRBV9 and TRBJ1-6; possibly TRBD1 for D (6 bases). The length of the CDR3 is 15 residues. Germline CDR1 reads SGDLS; CDR2 reads YYNGEE. Trimming left V 0 bases short and J 8 bases short, with 12 bases between. The chain's CDR3 is CASSVDDRSYSPLHF. CDR3 bases: TGTGCCAGCAGCGTAGACGACAGGTCCTATTCACCCCTCCACTTT.

The chain combines TRBV6-5 with TRBJ1-2; possible D gene TRBD1, 6 bases. The CDR3 sequence is 13 residues long. Per the germline V gene, CDR1 is MNHEY and CDR2 is SVGAGI. The CDR3 bases are TGTTCCACTTCGAACAGGGTCGACTATGGCTACACCTTC. Amino acid sequence: CSTSNRVDYGYTF.

The CDR3 region is CASSSGGVAEAFF. Here the CDR3 DNA reads TGTGCCAGCAGCTCCGGAGGGGTGGCTGAAGCTTTCTTT. The genes are TRBV7-2 and TRBJ1-1, with D possibly TRBD1 on 5 matching bases. The CDR3 spans 13 residues. Trimming took 4 bases from V and 6 from J, leaving 12 bases between them. Looked up from germline, CDR1 is SGHTA and CDR2 is FQGNSA.

This clone was seen only once. V is TRBV19 and J is TRBJ1-6; 10 bases match TRBD1. Germline-derived CDR1 and CDR2 are LNHDA and SQIVND (reference sequence). There are 15 residues in the CDR3. Trimming cost V 6 bases and J 10 bases; bases outside gene matches: 9. DNA for the CDR3: TGTGCCAGTAGGCTGGGACAGGGGATAGACTCACCCCTCCACTTT. Its protein product is CASRLGQGIDSPLHF.

The V and J genes are TRBV5-1 and TRBJ1-4; D is uncertain. With 2 bases removed from V and 2 bases from J, the gap between germline ends came to 13 bases. The CDR3 length is 16 residues. CDR1 SGHRS and CDR2 YFSETQ come from the germline V gene. DNA of the CDR3: TGCGCCAGCAGCTTCGGAGGTACTGGCACTAATGAAAAACTGTTTTTT. The encoded protein is CASSFGGTGTNEKLFF.